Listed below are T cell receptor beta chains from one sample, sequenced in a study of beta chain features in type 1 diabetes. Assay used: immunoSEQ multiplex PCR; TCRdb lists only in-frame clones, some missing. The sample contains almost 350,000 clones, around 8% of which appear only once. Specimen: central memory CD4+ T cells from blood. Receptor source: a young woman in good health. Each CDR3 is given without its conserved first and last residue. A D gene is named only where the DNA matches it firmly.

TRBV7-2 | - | ASSQGPKQETQY
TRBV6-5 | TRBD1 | ASSYSTGAGANVLT
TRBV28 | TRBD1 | ASSPGTGIGYT
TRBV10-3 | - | AIKDSTSYNEQF
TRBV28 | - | ASEKTRDTEAF
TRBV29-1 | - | SGVGGSGANVLT
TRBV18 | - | ASSPQGGGGIQPQH
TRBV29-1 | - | SVEEAGEAF
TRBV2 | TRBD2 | ASSPASGSIREQF
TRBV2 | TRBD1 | ASSDGQGSYEQY
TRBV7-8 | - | ASSFSVSGVYEQY
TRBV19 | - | ASRIRRASGNQPQH
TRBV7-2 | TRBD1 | ASSLQGAEKLF
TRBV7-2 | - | ASSFGVRSAPYEQY
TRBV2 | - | ASSDGDGYQPQH
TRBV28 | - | ASSHTDTQY
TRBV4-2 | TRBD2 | ASSQDWLAGGYEQY
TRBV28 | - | ASSFSSLNYGYT
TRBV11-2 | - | ASSQKEGGGETQY
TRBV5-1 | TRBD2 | ASSSSGREGDTQY
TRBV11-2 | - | ASSLLATETQY
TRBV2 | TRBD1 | ASSDAGTGSYEQY
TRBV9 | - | ASSRQPSSGNTIY
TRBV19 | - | ASSIEGWTDTQY
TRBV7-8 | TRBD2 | ASSTYGGRTNEQF
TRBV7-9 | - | ASSLGQGRDEQY
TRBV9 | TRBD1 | ASSPRTGNTGELF
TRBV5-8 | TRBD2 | ASRGSGRAWNEQF
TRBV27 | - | ASTELGVGYNEQF
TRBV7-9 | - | ASSLGLANEQF
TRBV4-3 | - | ASSQDFLLGAGGELF
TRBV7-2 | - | ASSWRKGPGDTQY
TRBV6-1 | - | ASSVGGWGTAETQY
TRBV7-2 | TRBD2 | ASSLRHGGAGGNEQF
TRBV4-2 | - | ASSQVKWAYEQY
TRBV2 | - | ASSETGPQH
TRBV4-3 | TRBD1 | ASSHPGTGAF
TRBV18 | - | ASSPFFSLASQNIQY
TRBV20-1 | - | SAKGFTEAF
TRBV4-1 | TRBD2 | ASSQTGLAGGRNNEQF
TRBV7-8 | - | ASSPHLETQY
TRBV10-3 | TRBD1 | AISGQGNIQY
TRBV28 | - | ASSSRGGGTDTQY
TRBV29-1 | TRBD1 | SVTNHQRLGQGGSYEQY
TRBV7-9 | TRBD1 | ASSFTAGTGAGYT
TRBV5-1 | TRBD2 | ASSFRGRDTDTQY
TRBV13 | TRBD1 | ASSSRGLTEQF